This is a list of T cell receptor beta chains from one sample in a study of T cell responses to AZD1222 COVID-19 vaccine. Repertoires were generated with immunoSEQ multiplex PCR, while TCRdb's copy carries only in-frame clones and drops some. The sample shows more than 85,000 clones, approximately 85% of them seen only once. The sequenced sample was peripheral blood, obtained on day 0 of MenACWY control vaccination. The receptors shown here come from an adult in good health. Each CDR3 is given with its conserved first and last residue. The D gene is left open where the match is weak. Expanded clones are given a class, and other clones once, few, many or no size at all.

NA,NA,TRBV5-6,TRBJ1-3,CASSLRQVTGNTIYF,TGTGCCAGCAGCCTAAGACAGGTGACTGGAAACACCATATATTTT
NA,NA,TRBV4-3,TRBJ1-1,CASSQEVGVNTEAFF,TGCGCCAGCAGCCAAGAAGTGGGGGTGAACACTGAAGCTTTCTTT
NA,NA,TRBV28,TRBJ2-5,CASSFQYLGLAKETQYF,TGTGCCAGCAGTTTTCAATATTTGGGCTTAGCGAAGGAGACCCAGTACTTC
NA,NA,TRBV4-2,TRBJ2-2,CASSQVAQGSGELFF,TGTGCCAGCAGCCAAGTGGCGCAGGGGTCCGGGGAGCTGTTTTTT
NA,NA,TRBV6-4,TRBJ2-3,CASSDFGGSTDTQYF,TGTGCCAGCAGTGATTTCGGAGGGTCCACAGATACGCAGTATTTT
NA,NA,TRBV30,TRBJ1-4,CAWSVGREEKLFF,TGTGCCTGGAGTGTGGGTCGGGAGGAAAAACTGTTTTTT
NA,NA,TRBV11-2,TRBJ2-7,CASSLDLGLGYYEQYF,TGTGCCAGCAGCTTAGATCTGGGGCTAGGCTATTACGAGCAGTACTTC
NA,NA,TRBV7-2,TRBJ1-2,CASSLAGITTYGYTF,TGTGCCAGCAGCTTAGCGGGGATCACTACCTATGGCTACACCTTC
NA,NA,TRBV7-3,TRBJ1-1,CASSLMGAVNTEAFF,TGTGCCAGCAGCTTAATGGGGGCCGTGAACACTGAAGCTTTCTTT
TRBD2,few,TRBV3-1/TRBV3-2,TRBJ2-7,CASSPESGTTSYEQYF,TGTGCCAGCAGCCCAGAGTCGGGGACTACCTCCTACGAGCAGTACTTC
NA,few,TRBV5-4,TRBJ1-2,CASSLGYGYTF,TGTGCCAGCAGCTTAGGTTATGGCTACACCTTC
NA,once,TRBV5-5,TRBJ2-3,CASSFGLGSTDTQYF,TGTGCCAGCAGCTTCGGACTGGGAAGCACAGATACGCAGTATTTT
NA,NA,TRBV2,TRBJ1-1,CASSEADEQRTIREAFF,TGTGCCAGCAGTGAAGCGGACGAACAAAGGACGATCAGGGAAGCTTTCTTT
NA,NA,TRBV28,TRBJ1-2,CAAGRANYGYTF,TGTGCCGCCGGTCGAGCAAACTATGGCTACACCTTC
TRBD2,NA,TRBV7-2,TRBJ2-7,CASSPRGGSDEQYF,TGTGCCAGCAGCCCCCGGGGGGGGAGCGACGAGCAGTACTTC
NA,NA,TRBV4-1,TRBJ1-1,CASSQDSGKDEAFF,TGCGCCAGCAGCCAAGACTCGGGAAAAGATGAAGCTTTCTTT
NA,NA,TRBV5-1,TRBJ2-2,CASSLVGDHGTGELFF,TGCGCCAGCAGCTTGGTAGGGGACCACGGCACCGGGGAGCTGTTTTTT
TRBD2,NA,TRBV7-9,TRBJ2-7,CASSLVLAGGRYEQYF,TGTGCCAGCAGCTTAGTACTAGCGGGAGGTCGCTACGAGCAGTACTTC
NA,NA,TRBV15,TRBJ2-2,CATSRVVGELFF,TGTGCCACCAGCAGAGTAGTGGGGGAGCTGTTTTTT
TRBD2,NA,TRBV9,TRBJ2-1,CASSGGAGATVGEQFF,TGTGCCAGCAGCGGGGGAGCGGGAGCCACGGTCGGTGAGCAGTTCTTC
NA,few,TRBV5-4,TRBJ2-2,CASSVAGPNTGELFF,TGTGCCAGCAGCGTGGCGGGCCCGAACACCGGGGAGCTGTTTTTT
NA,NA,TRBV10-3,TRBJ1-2,CAITVDPNYGYTF,TGTGCCATCACAGTAGACCCAAACTATGGCTACACCTTC
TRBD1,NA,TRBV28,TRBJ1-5,CATQGKQGVGQPQHF,TGTGCCACCCAAGGGAAACAGGGGGTAGGACAGCCCCAGCATTTT
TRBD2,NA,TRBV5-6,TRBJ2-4,CASSLDRGRLAGGGNIQYF,TGTGCCAGCAGCTTGGACAGGGGGCGCCTAGCGGGAGGCGGAAACATTCAGTACTTC
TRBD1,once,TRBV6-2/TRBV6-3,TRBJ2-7,CASSSGTEYYEQYF,TGTGCCAGCAGCTCCGGGACAGAGTACTACGAGCAGTACTTC
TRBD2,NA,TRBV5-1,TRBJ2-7,CASSFGLAGDEQYF,TGCGCCAGCAGCTTCGGGCTAGCGGGAGACGAGCAGTACTTC
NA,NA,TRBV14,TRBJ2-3,CASSQILGGSRTDTQYF,TGTGCCAGCAGCCAAATCCTGGGCGGATCACGCACAGATACGCAGTATTTT
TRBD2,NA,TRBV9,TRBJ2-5,CASSALPTSGRQAVTQYF,TGTGCCAGCAGCGCCCTCCCTACTAGCGGGAGGCAAGCGGTGACCCAGTACTTC
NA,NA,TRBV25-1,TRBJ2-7,CASSEWGGPNYEQYF,TGTGCCAGCAGTGAATGGGGCGGACCGAACTACGAGCAGTACTTC
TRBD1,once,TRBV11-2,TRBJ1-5,CASSWDRQSGPQHF,TGTGCCAGCAGCTGGGACAGGCAATCTGGGCCCCAGCATTTT
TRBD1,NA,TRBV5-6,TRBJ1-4,CASSLLVSGGEKLFF,TGTGCCAGCAGCTTGCTTGTGTCAGGGGGTGAAAAACTGTTTTTT
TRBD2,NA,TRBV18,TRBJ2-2,CASSPQGGALNTGELFF,TGTGCCAGCTCACCACAGGGAGGGGCGCTAAACACCGGGGAGCTGTTTTTT
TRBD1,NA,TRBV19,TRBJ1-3,CASTPGQGTFSSGNTIYF,TGTGCCAGCACCCCGGGACAGGGAACTTTCAGCTCTGGAAACACCATATATTTT
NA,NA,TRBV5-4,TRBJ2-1,CATSVGGSRNEQFF,TGTGCCACCTCAGTGGGAGGATCCCGCAATGAGCAGTTCTTC
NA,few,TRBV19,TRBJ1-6,CATTRGLGVSPLHF,TGTGCCACCACCCGGGGCCTGGGGGTTTCACCCCTCCACTTT
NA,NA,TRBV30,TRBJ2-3,CAWTGADTQYF,TGTGCCTGGACCGGGGCGGATACGCAGTATTTT
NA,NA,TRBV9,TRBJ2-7,CASSVQGDEQYF,TGTGCCAGCAGCGTCCAAGGCGACGAGCAGTACTTC
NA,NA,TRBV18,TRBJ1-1,CASSPILGNRGRDEAFF,TGTGCCAGCTCACCGATCCTTGGGAATAGGGGCAGGGATGAAGCTTTCTTT
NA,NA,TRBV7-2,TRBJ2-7,CASSLLGTPFQYF,TGTGCCAGCAGCTTATTAGGGACTCCCTTTCAGTACTTC
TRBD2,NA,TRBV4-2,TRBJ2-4,CASSQEIAGGPSQYF,TGTGCCAGCAGCCAAGAAATAGCGGGGGGGCCTAGTCAGTACTTC
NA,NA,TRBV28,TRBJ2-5,CASSNYGSPETQYF,TGTGCCAGCAGTAACTACGGATCCCCGGAGACCCAGTACTTC
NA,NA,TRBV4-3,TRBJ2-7,CASSRDARGASYEQYF,TGCGCCAGCAGCCGCGACGCGAGGGGGGCCTCCTACGAGCAGTACTTC
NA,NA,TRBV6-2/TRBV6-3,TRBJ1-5,CASSYGLSRGAHNQPQHF,TGTGCCAGCAGTTACGGGCTCTCTAGGGGGGCCCACAATCAGCCCCAGCATTTT
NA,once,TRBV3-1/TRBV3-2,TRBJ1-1,CASSPGQPMNTEAFF,TGTGCCAGCAGCCCCGGCCAGCCAATGAACACTGAAGCTTTCTTT
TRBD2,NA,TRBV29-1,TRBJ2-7,CSVEGSGSNEQYF,TGCAGCGTTGAAGGGAGCGGGAGCAACGAGCAGTACTTC
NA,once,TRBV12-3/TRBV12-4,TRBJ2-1,CASSQWGVEQFF,TGTGCCAGCAGTCAATGGGGAGTTGAGCAGTTCTTC
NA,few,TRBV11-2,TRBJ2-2,CASTPSWLANTGELFF,TGTGCCAGCACCCCTAGCTGGCTAGCCAACACCGGGGAGCTGTTTTTT
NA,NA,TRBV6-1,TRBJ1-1,CASSEMEDTEAFF,TGTGCCAGCAGTGAAATGGAGGACACTGAAGCTTTCTTT
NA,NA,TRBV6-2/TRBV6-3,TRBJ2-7,CASSYWLVETRYGEQYF,TGTGCCAGCAGTTACTGGCTGGTGGAGACTCGCTATGGGGAGCAGTACTTC
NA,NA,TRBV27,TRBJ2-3,CASSFSGGTSTDTQYF,TGTGCCAGCAGTTTTAGTGGGGGAACTAGCACAGATACGCAGTATTTT
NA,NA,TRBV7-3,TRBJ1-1,CASSFSPGESEAFF,TGTGCCAGCAGCTTCAGCCCAGGAGAATCTGAAGCTTTCTTT
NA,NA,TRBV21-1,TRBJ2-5,CASSKKRGGFRSDQETQYF,TGTGCCAGCAGCAAAAAAAGGGGAGGTTTTAGGTCGGACCAAGAGACCCAGTACTTC
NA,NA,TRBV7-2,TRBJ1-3,CASSPTSSEGNTIYF,TGTGCCAGCAGCCCGACATCCTCAGAGGGAAACACCATATATTTT
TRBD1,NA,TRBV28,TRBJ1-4,CASSLTGPTEKLFF,TGTGCCAGCAGTCTGACAGGGCCGACTGAAAAACTGTTTTTT
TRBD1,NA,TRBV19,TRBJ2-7,CASSMGDSSYEQYF,TGTGCCAGTAGTATGGGGGACAGCTCCTACGAGCAGTACTTC
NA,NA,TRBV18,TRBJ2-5,CASSRLPQETQYF,TGTGCCAGCTCACGACTTCCCCAAGAGACCCAGTACTTC
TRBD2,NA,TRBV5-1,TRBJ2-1,CASRIGSSGLADEQFF,TGCGCCAGCAGAATTGGTTCGTCCGGACTAGCGGATGAGCAGTTCTTC